The source of this T cell receptor (beta chain) is a study of CD8+ T cells in alopecia areata. Turning to the study itself: Patients in the treated group were given tofacitinib by mouth, 5 to 10 mg twice a day.

From alopecia areata patients, lesional scalp punch biopsies and peripheral blood were collected. Extraction of RNA preceded its reverse transcription into cDNA, which served as the sequencing template. TCRdb's copy holds only in-frame clones and misses some; the assay was immunoSEQ multiplex PCR. The sample includes about 15,000 clones, about 63% of them seen just once. CDR1 MNHNS and CDR2 SASEGT come from the germline V gene. Trimming took 1 base from V and 3 from J, leaving 10 bases between them. This CDR3 contains 15 residues. Study outcomes and limitations: When scalp samples are sequenced, resident alphabeta T cells of normal skin are also captured. Among patients, TCR sharing was less clear than in mice, a difference possibly due in part to HLA diversity in the patient population. Alopecia totalis/universalis scalp especially showed more expanded CD8+ clones than normal scalp.

On this clone itself: Its antigen is undetermined.

This sequence was found in a human donor with alopecia areata. The chain combines TRBV6-1 with TRBJ1-5; TRBD1 might be the D (5 bases). The specimen sequenced was skin. CDR3 sequence: CASSEGGRANQPQHF. CDR3 in DNA: TGTGCCAGCAGTGAAGGTGGCAGGGCCAATCAGCCCCAGCATTTT.